Sequencing of this T cell receptor (beta chain) was carried out in a study of blood T cells in healthy people across ages. This clonotype was recorded many times. CDR1 and CDR2 from the germline V gene are ENHRY and SYGVKD. CDR3 length: 13 residues. Deletions cut 5 bases from V and 4 bases from J, with 11 bases between. A second PCR, run for about 7 to 11 cycles, used a sample-barcoded 5' primer plus a J-beta primer mix. Researchers report that a template-switch adaptor with 12 random nucleotides tagged each cDNA molecule. TCRdb itself ran the 5' RACE reads through MiXCR, one entry per CDR3 protein. Seen here are approximately 850,000 distinct CDR3 sequences, roughly 60% observed once, and the top ten hold around 22%.

The receptor comes from a man aged 25 to 40 in good health. Source material: blood. The V gene is TRBV10-3, the J gene TRBJ1-2; possible D gene TRBD1, 6 bases. The CDR3 reads CAISPGHLYGYTF. The CDR3 nucleotides are TGTGCCATCAGTCCGGGACACCTCTATGGCTACACCTTC.